This note documents a single T cell receptor (beta chain) sequence. J lost 0 bases, V lost 2 bases, and 10 bases had no gene match. There are 17 residues in the CDR3. Looked up from germline, CDR1 is KGHSH and CDR2 is LQKENI. The record originates from a study of blood T cell repertoires in COVID-19. Study-level background: The United States, Italy and Spain were the sources of the acute and convalescent COVID-19 samples. The cDNA or gDNA used as material had been derived from T cells, B-cell-depleted T cells, or PBMCs.

Per the original data handling: The assay estimated nucleated cells by amplifying reference gene primers. Sequencing was performed with immunoSEQ multiplex PCR; in TCRdb, only in-frame clones are kept and a portion is missing. V, J and clone size are those of that table, while D and trimming were read from the DNA. This table holds a few hundred thousand clones, 84% found once. The sequence derives from a human donor in a cohort sampled during active COVID-19. Sequenced: peripheral blood. The chain links TRBV18 to TRBJ2-7; 7 bases map to TRBD1. The CDR3 spells CASSPAHYRGSSYEQYF. CDR3 coding DNA: TGTGCCAGCTCACCAGCCCACTACAGGGGAAGCTCCTACGAGCAGTACTTC.